This T cell receptor beta chain was captured by sequencing in a study of blood T cell repertoires in COVID-19. Study background: The United States, Italy and Spain supplied acute and convalescent COVID-19 samples. T cells, B-cell-depleted T cells, or PBMCs provided the cDNA or gDNA that served as material.

V trimming: 6 bases; J trimming: 1 base; junction bases outside the gene matches: 4. This CDR3 has 15 residues. Germline CDR1 and CDR2: MDHEN and SYDVKM. Authors' data handling: Amplification with reference gene primers provided the estimates of nucleated cell counts. Clones were sequenced by immunoSEQ multiplex PCR, and TCRdb holds only the in-frame ones, with some missing. D and trimming come from the DNA, and the V and J calls and clone size come from that table. The sample includes over 200,000 clones, roughly 76% of them seen just once. This rearrangement joins TRBV28 to TRBJ2-5, with 11 bases that match TRBD2. The specimen was peripheral blood. The clonotype comes from a human donor in a cohort sampled during active COVID-19. CDR3 nucleotide sequence: TGTGCCAGCAGAACTAGCGGGAGCCCCCAAGAGACCCAGTACTTC. This gives the protein CASRTSGSPQETQYF.